These 25 T cell receptor beta chains came from one sample sequenced in a study of blood T cell repertoires in COVID-19 (dated by TCRdb to 2020 to 2022). The library was built by means of the immunoSEQ multiplex PCR assay. In its TCRdb copy, this immuneACCESS table keeps in-frame sequences only and misses some clones. Where compared with another copy, unresolved V genes explain less than half of these, and the others have no known cause. Here the sample has under 35,000 clones; approximately 90% occur a single time. 5.4% of the sample rests with the top ten. The sequencing input was peripheral blood. These receptors originate from a human donor in a cohort sampled during active COVID-19.

This chain joins TRBV21-1 and TRBJ1-6; the tabulated D call, TRBD1, remains unverified against the DNA. TRBV21-1 corresponds to a pseudogene. CDR3 length: 16 amino acids. In DNA form, the CDR3 reads TGTGCCAGCAGCAAAGCAGGACAGAAATATAATTCACCCCTCCACTTT. Its protein is CASSKAGQKYNSPLHF.

This chain links TRBV6-5 with TRBJ2-5; TRBD2 is a possible D gene (6 bases). V shed 2 bases and J shed 7 bases, with 11 bases lying between them. The germline V gene encodes CDR1 MNHEY and CDR2 SVGAGI. The CDR3 has 13 amino acids. CDR3 loop: CASSYGGLGTQYF. In nucleotides, the CDR3 is TGTGCCAGCAGTTACGGAGGGCTGGGGACCCAGTACTTC.

This chain connects TRBV28 to TRBJ2-1, with D tentatively TRBD2 (5 bases). This CDR3 has 11 amino acids. CDR1 is MDHEN and CDR2 is SYDVKM in the germline V gene. Trimming removed 2 bases at V and 9 bases at J, with 5 bases between. In DNA form, the CDR3 reads TGTGCCAGCAGTTTACGGGGTGAGCAGTTCTTC. Its translation: CASSLRGEQFF.

This clone appeared a few times. V is TRBV5-6 and J is TRBJ2-7; the D gene is possibly TRBD2 (5 bases). The V end was cut by 3 bases, the J end by 2 bases, with 12 bases between. CDR1 is SGHDT, CDR2 YYEEEE, per germline. This CDR3 contains 14 residues. The CDR3 DNA is TGTGCCAGCAGCTCGGGATATGTGGCCTACGAGCAGTACGTC. As protein: CASSSGYVAYEQYV.

The chain employs TRBV14 and TRBJ2-5; D perhaps matches TRBD2 (6 bases). With 4 bases removed from V and 5 bases from J, the gap between germline ends came to 23 bases. This CDR3 is built from 17 residues. Germline assignment: CDR1 SGHDN and CDR2 FVKESK. For the CDR3, the DNA is TGTGCCAGCAGCCCCTCCCCCGGGACTCCCAGGATTGAGACCCAGTACTTC. It encodes CASSPSPGTPRIETQYF.

This CDR3 reads CASSLSPPGEKLFF. CDR3 DNA: TGTGCCAGCAGTTTATCGCCCCCCGGGGAAAAACTGTTTTTT. This chain joins TRBV27 and TRBJ1-4; no firm D call. The ends were cut back, 0 bases at V and 8 bases at J, with 10 bases in the middle. In germline, CDR1 is MNHEY, CDR2 SMNVEV (reference sequence). This CDR3 contains 14 residues.

The chain joins TRBV27 to TRBJ1-1; D unclear. V was clipped by 2 bases and J by 9 bases, with 16 bases between them. Germline CDR1 MNHEY, CDR2 SMNVEV (reference sequence). The CDR3 has 14 amino acids. CDR3 in amino acids: CASSLLEGGAKAFF. The CDR3 coding sequence is TGTGCCAGCAGTTTACTGGAGGGCGGCGCCAAAGCTTTCTTT.

The CDR3 region is CASSLVVKNYGYTF. In nucleotides, the CDR3 is TGTGCCAGCAGCTTAGTAGTAAAGAACTATGGCTACACCTTC. V and J are TRBV7-9 and TRBJ1-2; D remains ambiguous. Germline V gene sequence: CDR1 SEHNR, CDR2 FQNEAQ (reference sequence). Trimming took off 1 base at V and 2 bases at J, with 8 bases between the two ends. The CDR3 extends over 14 amino acids.

This chain uses TRBV30 with TRBJ1-6; D ambiguous. V lost 1 base to trimming and J lost 7 bases, with 17 bases between them. CDR1 is GTSNPN, CDR2 SVGIG, per germline (reference sequence). The CDR3 consists of 16 residues. CDR3 loop: CAWSGQGQSGNSPLHF. The DNA for the CDR3 is TGTGCCTGGAGTGGCCAAGGTCAATCGGGAAATTCACCCCTCCACTTT.

The chain combines TRBV6-5 with TRBJ1-2; 10 bases are shared with TRBD1. The junction had 11 bases not matched to a gene; V was cut back by 8 bases and J by 11 bases. Germline V gives CDR1 MNHEY, CDR2 SVGAGI. The length of the CDR3 is 13 residues. CDR3 amino acids: CASGDRGLMKYTF. As DNA, the CDR3 is TGTGCCAGCGGGGACAGGGGTCTCATGAAGTACACCTTC.

The chain uses TRBV5-1 and TRBJ2-7; 7 bases fit TRBD1. This CDR3 has 13 residues. Germline lookup yields CDR1 SGHRS and CDR2 YFSETQ. CDR3 coding DNA: TGCGCCAGTTCTCGCCGACAGGGCTACGAGCAGTGCGTC. This sequence encodes CASSRRQGYEQCV.

The CDR3 bases are TGCGCCAGCAGCCTCCTACCCCCCCCGGGAGATGCTGAGGAGCAGTTCTTC. Protein sequence: CASSLLPPPGDAEEQFF. The chain carries TRBV4-1 and TRBJ2-1, with D possibly TRBD2 on 6 matching bases. CDR3 length equals 17 residues. Germline loops: CDR1 MGHRA, CDR2 YSYEKL. V dropped 4 bases and J dropped 10 bases, with 26 bases sitting between them.

The chain couples TRBV11-1 to TRBJ2-1; 11 bases fit TRBD2. V dropped 3 bases and J dropped 7; count of bases not matched to a gene: 2. Per germline, CDR1 SGHAT and CDR2 FQDESV (reference sequence). The CDR3 has 14 amino acids. The CDR3 nucleotides read TGTGCCAGCAGCTTCAGGACTAGCGGGAATGAGCAGTTCTTC. This gives the protein CASSFRTSGNEQFF.

The genes are TRBV5-1 and TRBJ2-3; maybe TRBD1 (5 bases). This CDR3 region has 16 residues. Germline CDR1 and CDR2: SGHRS and YFSETQ. Trimming removed 1 base from V and 1 base from J, with 13 bases in between. The CDR3 DNA follows: TGCGCCAGCAGCTTGAATCAGGGCCCAGGCACAGATACGCAGTATTTT. Its protein product is CASSLNQGPGTDTQYF.

For this clone: The final CDR3 position lacks the conserved phenylalanine or tryptophan, pointing to a likely read error. No DNA is shown, since the ends of the CDR3 on it are uncertain; the CDR3 is the one TCRdb lists. The chain joins TRBV5-1 to TRBJ2-7; the table's D call, TRBD2, has no DNA check behind it. In germline, CDR1 is SGHRS, CDR2 YFSETQ. The CDR3 spans 10 residues, counting both ends. CDR3 protein: CASSLHGEEA.

This clone has a single count. The chain carries TRBV7-9 and TRBJ1-1, with 9 positions matching TRBD1. The junction had 7 bases not matched to a gene; V was cut back by 4 bases and J by 4 bases. Per germline, CDR1 SEHNR and CDR2 FQNEAQ (reference sequence). The CDR3 has 15 amino acids. The CDR3 region has the DNA TGTGCCAGCAGCTCCGACCTGACAGGGGGCACTGAAGCTTTCTTT. Translation: CASSSDLTGGTEAFF.

The chain recombines TRBV3-1 (or the pseudogene TRBV3-2) with TRBJ2-1; the match to TRBD2 covers 7 bases. Germline-derived CDR1 and CDR2 are LGHDT and YNNKEL (reference sequence). This CDR3 has 18 amino acids. V shed 1 base, J shed 0 bases, and the junction held 9 bases outside the gene matches. DNA for the CDR3: TGTGCCAGCAGCCAAGGGGGGGGACTTACAAGCTCCTACAATGAGCAGTTCTTC. This codes for CASSQGGGLTSSYNEQFF.

With respect to this clone: One end of the junction is discordant with germline, which a read error may explain. This chain links TRBV11-3 with TRBJ2-2; 7 nucleotides agree with TRBD2. This CDR3 has 13 amino acids. Germline V lookup: CDR1 SGHNT, CDR2 YENEEA. The CDR3 region is CASGAAPWGGLFF. The CDR3 nucleotides read TGTGCCAGCGGGGCTGCGCCCTGGGGGGGGCTGTTTTTT. The whole variable domain, remainder taken from reference TRBV11-3 and TRBJ2-2, is EAGVVQSPRYKIIEKKQPVAFWCNPISGHNTLYWYLQNLGQGPELLIRYENEEAVDDSQLPKDRFSAERLKGVDSTLKIQPAELGDSAVYLCASGAAPWGGLFFGEGSRLTVL.

The V call is TRBV5-1, the J call TRBJ1-5; TRBD1 might be the D (5 bases). This CDR3 comprises 14 residues. Looked up from germline, CDR1 is SGHRS and CDR2 is YFSETQ. V lost 0 bases to trimming and J lost 7 bases, with 11 bases between them. In DNA form, the CDR3 reads TGCGCCAGCAGCTTGGCTCTGGGGGGACAGCCCCAGCATTTT. Its translation: CASSLALGGQPQHF.

The chain is built from TRBV7-8 and TRBJ2-7; a weak D match, TRBD1 (6 bases). The germline V gene encodes CDR1 SGHVS and CDR2 FQNEAQ. The CDR3 has 14 amino acids. V dropped 3 bases and J dropped 4 bases, with 13 bases sitting between them. In DNA, the CDR3 is TGTGCCAGCAGCTTTGGGCGTAGGGGGTACGAGCAGTACGTC. Encoded protein: CASSFGRRGYEQYV.

The chain carries TRBV5-1 and TRBJ2-5, with 9 positions matching TRBD2. The trim removed 3 bases at V and 5 bases at J, leaving 5 bases unmatched. The germline V gene has CDR1 SGHRS and CDR2 YFSETQ. The CDR3 length is 14 residues. CDR3 loop: CASSSPSGAETQYF. The DNA for the CDR3 is TGCGCCAGCAGCTCCCCTAGCGGGGCGGAGACCCAGTACTTC.

The chain links TRBV6-6 to TRBJ2-7; possibly TRBD2 for D (6 bases). The CDR3 loop spans 11 amino acids. The V end lost 10 bases, the J end lost 13 bases, and 20 bases lay between the germline ends. The germline gives CDR1 MNHNY, CDR2 SVGAGI (reference sequence). CDR3 DNA: TGTGCCATCTCCAACTCCCGGGACTTCTACGTC. Translated, it gives CAISNSRDFYV.

The chain joins TRBV12-3 or TRBV12-4 to TRBJ1-1, with unresolved D. The CDR3 is made up of 13 amino acids. Trimming removed 3 bases from V and 0 bases from J, with 5 bases in between. CDR3 loop: CASSLGLNTEAFF. CDR3 coding DNA: TGTGCCAGCAGTTTGGGCTTGAACACTGAAGCTTTCTTT.

The chain couples TRBV18 to TRBJ1-1; D call uncertain. This CDR3 comprises 12 residues. Trimming pared 3 bases from V and 0 bases from J, leaving 2 bases between. Germline CDR1 KGHSH, CDR2 LQKENI. The CDR3 loop is CASSPMNTEAFF. CDR3 nucleotide sequence: TGTGCCAGCTCACCTATGAACACTGAAGCTTTCTTT.

The chain employs TRBV19 and TRBJ1-2, with D maybe TRBD1 (6 bases). Germline CDR1 and CDR2: LNHDA and SQIVND (reference sequence). The CDR3 has 14 residues. V was cut by 4 bases and J by 8 bases, with 17 bases left in between. For the CDR3, the DNA is TGTGCCAGTAGTACGCTACAGGGAGTAGGCGGCTACACCTTC. This gives the protein CASSTLQGVGGYTF.